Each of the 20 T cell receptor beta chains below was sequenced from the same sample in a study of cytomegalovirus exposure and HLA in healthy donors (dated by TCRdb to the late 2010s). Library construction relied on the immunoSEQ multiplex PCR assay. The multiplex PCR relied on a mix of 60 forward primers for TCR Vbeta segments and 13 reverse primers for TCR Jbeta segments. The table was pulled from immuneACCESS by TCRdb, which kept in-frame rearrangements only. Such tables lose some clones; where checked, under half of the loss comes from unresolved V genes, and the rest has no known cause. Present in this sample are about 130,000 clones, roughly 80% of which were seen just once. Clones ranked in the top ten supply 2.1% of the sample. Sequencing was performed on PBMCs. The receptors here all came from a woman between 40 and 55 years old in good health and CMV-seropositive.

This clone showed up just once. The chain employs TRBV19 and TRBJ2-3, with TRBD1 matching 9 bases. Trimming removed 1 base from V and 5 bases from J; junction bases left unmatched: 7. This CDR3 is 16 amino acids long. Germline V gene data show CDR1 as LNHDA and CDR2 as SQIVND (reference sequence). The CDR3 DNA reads TGTGCCAGTAGTATAGGCACAGGGGGCGCGATAGATACGCAGTATTTT. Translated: CASSIGTGGAIDTQYF. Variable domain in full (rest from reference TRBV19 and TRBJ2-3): DGGITQSPKYLFRKEGQNVTLSCEQNLNHDAMYWYRQDPGQGLRLIYYSQIVNDFQKGDIAEGYSVSREKKESFPLTVTSAQKNPTAFYLCASSIGTGGAIDTQYFGPGTRLTVL.

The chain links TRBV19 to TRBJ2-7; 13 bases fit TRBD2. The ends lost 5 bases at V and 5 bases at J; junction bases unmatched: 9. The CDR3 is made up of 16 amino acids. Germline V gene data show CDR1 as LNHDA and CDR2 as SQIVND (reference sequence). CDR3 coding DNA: TGTGCCAGTAGTTTGACCGGACTAGCGGGAGTAGACGAGCAGTACTTC. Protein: CASSLTGLAGVDEQYF.

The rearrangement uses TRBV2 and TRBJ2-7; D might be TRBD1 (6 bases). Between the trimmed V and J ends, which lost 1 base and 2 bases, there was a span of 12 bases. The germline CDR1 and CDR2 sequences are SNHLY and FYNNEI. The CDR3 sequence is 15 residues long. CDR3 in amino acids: CASSEEGGEAYEQYF. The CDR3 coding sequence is TGTGCCAGCAGTGAAGAAGGGGGAGAGGCCTACGAGCAGTACTTC.

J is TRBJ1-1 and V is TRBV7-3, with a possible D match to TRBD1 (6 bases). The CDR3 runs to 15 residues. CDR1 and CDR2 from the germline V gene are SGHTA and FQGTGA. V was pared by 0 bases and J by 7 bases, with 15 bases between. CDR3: CASSLTSGTNSEAFF. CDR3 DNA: TGTGCCAGCAGCTTAACGTCCGGGACAAATAGTGAAGCTTTCTTT.

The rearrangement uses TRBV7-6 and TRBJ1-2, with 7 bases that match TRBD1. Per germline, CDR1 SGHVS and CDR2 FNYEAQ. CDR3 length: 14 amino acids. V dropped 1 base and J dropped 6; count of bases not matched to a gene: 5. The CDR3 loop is CASSLVRQGDGYTF. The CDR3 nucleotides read TGTGCCAGCAGCTTAGTTCGACAGGGTGATGGCTACACCTTC. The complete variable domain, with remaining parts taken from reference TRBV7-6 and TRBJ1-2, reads GAGVSQSPRYKVTKRGQDVALRCDPISGHVSLYWYRQALGQGPEFLTYFNYEAQQDKSGLPNDRFSAERPEGSISTLTIQRTEQRDSAMYRCASSLVRQGDGYTFGSGTRLTVV.

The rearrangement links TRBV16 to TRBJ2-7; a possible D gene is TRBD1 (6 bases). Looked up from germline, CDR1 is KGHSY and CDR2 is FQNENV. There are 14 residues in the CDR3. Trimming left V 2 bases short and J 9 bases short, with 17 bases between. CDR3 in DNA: TGTGCCAGCAGCCAAACCGGACAGAGCCCCGGGCAGTACTTC. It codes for CASSQTGQSPGQYF.

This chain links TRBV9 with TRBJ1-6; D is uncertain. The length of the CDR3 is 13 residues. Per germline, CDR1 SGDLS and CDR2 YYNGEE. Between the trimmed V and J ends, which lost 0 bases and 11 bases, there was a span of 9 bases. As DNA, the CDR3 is TGTGCCAGCAGCGTAGATGGGAGGCCACCCCTCCACTTT. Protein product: CASSVDGRPPLHF.

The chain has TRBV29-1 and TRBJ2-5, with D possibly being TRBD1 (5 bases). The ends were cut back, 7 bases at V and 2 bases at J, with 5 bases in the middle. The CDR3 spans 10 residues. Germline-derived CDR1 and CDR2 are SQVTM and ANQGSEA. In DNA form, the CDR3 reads TGCAGCGAGGGGCAAGAGACCCAGTACTTC. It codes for CSEGQETQYF. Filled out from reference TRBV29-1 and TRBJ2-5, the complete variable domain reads SAVISQKPSRDICQRGTSLTIQCQVDSQVTMMFWYRQQPGQSLTLIATANQGSEATYESGFVIDKFPISRPNLTFSTLTVSNMSPEDSSIYLCSEGQETQYFGPGTRLLVL.

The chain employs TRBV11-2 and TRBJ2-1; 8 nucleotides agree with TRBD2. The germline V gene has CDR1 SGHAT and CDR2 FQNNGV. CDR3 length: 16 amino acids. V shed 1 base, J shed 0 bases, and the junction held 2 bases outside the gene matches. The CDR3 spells CASSLVAGSSYNEQFF. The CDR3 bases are TGTGCCAGCAGCTTAGTAGCGGGGAGCTCCTACAATGAGCAGTTCTTC.

CDR3 protein: CASSPIGQGLYQPQHF. CDR3 bases: TGCGCCAGCAGCCCCATTGGACAGGGATTATATCAGCCCCAGCATTTT. V is TRBV4-1 and J is TRBJ1-5, with 8 nucleotides matching TRBD1. J gave up 5 bases and V 4 bases, and 10 bases lay outside the gene matches. The CDR3 runs to 16 residues. Germline-derived CDR1 and CDR2 are MGHRA and YSYEKL.

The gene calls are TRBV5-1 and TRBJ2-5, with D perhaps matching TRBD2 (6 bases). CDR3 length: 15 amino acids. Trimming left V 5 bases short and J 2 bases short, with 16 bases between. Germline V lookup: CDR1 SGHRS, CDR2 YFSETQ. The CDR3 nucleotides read TGCGCCAGCAGTCCTGACCCGGGGGTTCAAGAGACCCAGTACTTC. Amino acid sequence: CASSPDPGVQETQYF. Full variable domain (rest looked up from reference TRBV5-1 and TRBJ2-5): KAGVTQTPRYLIKTRGQQVTLSCSPISGHRSVSWYQQTPGQGLQFLFEYFSETQRNKGNFPGRFSGRQFSNSRSEMNVSTLELGDSALYLCASSPDPGVQETQYFGPGTRLLVL.

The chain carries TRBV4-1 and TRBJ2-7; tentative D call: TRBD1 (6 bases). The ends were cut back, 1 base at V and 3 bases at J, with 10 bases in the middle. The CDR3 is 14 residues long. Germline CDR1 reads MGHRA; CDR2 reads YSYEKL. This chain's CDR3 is CASSQGTVFYEQYF. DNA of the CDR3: TGCGCCAGCAGCCAAGGGACAGTATTCTACGAGCAGTACTTC.

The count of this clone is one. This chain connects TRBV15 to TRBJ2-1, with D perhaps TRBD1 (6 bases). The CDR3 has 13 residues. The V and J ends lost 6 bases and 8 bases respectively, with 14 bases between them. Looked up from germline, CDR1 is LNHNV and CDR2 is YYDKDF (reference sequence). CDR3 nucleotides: TGTGCCACCAGTACCTCTACAGGGTATGAGCAGTTCTTC. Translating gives CATSTSTGYEQFF.

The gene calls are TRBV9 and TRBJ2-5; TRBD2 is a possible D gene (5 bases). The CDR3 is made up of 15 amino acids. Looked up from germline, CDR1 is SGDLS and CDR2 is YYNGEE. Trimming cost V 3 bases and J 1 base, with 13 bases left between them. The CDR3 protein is CASSAGSGTQETQYF. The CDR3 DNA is TGTGCCAGCAGCGCTGGCAGCGGTACCCAAGAGACCCAGTACTTC.

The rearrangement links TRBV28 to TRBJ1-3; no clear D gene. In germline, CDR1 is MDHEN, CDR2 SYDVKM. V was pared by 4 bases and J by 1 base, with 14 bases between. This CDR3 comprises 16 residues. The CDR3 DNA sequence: TGTGCCAGCAGTTCCCCCGGGTTTGGGTCTGGAAACACCATATATTTT. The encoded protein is CASSSPGFGSGNTIYF.

The CDR3 coding sequence is TGTGCCAGCAGCCTCCGACAGGCGGGGGACACTGAAGCTTTCTTT. Protein sequence: CASSLRQAGDTEAFF. The chain employs TRBV5-6 and TRBJ1-1; the D gene is possibly TRBD1 (6 bases). Trimming took 4 bases from V and 3 from J, leaving 16 bases between them. This CDR3 region has 15 residues. CDR1 is SGHDT and CDR2 is YYEEEE in the germline V gene.

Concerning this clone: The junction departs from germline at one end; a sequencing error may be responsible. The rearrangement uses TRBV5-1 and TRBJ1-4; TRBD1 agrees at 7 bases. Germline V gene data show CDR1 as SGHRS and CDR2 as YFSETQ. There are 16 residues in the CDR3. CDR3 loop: CASQSGTVATSEKLFF. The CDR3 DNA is TGCGCCAGCCAATCCGGGACAGTCGCAACTAGTGAAAAACTGTTTTTT.

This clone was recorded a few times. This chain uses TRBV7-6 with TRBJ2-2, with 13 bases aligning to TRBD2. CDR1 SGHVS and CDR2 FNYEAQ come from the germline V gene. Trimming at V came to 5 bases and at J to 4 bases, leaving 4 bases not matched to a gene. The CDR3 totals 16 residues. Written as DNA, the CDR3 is TGTGCCAGCAGCAGGACTAGCGGGAGAAGCACCGGGGAGCTGTTTTTT. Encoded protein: CASSRTSGRSTGELFF.

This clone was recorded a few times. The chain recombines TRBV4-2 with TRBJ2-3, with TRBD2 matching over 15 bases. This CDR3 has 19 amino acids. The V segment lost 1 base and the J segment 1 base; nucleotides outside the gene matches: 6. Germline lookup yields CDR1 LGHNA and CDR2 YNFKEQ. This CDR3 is CASSQVGTSGGQRTDTQYF. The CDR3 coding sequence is TGTGCCAGCAGCCAAGTGGGGACTAGCGGGGGGCAACGCACAGATACGCAGTATTTT.

This chain's CDR3 is CASSEPGGYEKLFF. CDR3 DNA: TGTGCCAGCAGTGAGCCAGGGGGATATGAAAAACTGTTTTTT. The chain carries TRBV2 and TRBJ1-4; 7 nucleotides match TRBD1. CDR1 and CDR2 (germline): SNHLY, FYNNEI. The J segment lost 6 bases and the V segment lost 3 bases, leaving 4 bases of the junction unmatched. The CDR3 consists of 14 residues.